Here is one TCR beta chain with its context. The antigen it binds to is not known. No quality values exist for individual bases; no much larger clone is one base distant. This sample's treatment or condition label indicates: allogeneic hematopoietic cell transplantation with graft depleted of TCRalphabeta T cells and CD19 B cells. The transplant recipients were children given TCRalphabeta/CD19-depleted allogeneic hematopoietic cell grafts. The sample belongs to a study of T-cell reconstitution after alpha-beta-depleted transplantation in children (dated by TCRdb to 2016 to 2018). At the level of the whole study: T-cell immune reconstitution after TCRalphabeta/CD19-depleted allogeneic hematopoietic cell transplantation in children was quantitatively tracked in the study by means of TCR repertoire profiling.

V loses 4 bases at its end and J loses 6 bases; junction bases beyond the gene matches: 9. Sequences MGHRA (CDR1) and YSYEKL (CDR2) are obtained from the germline V gene. Its CDR3 holds 15 amino acids, cysteine through phenylalanine. Left in the record is the CDR3 DNA by itself, 45 bases read in frame from the first base. Library generation was performed with PCR. Reads for this sample came from an Illumina HiSeq 2500. TCR library preparation used molecular barcoding, with unique molecular identifiers applied to normalize quantification of the TCRbeta repertoire. TCRdb took the public reads, trimmed them with fastp at Q25, ran MiXCR for clone calling and kept in-frame beta chains. Each entry merges the rows of one CDR3 protein and shows their most common DNA and genes. The sample records about 870,000 distinct CDR3 sequences, about 15% of which are singletons. The ten largest clones capture roughly 4.8% of the sample.

The study at large found these results: In some patients, the high TCRbeta diversity seen at day 60 was put down to recipient T cells and intrathymic progenitors that had survived conditioning. Over the following months the frequencies of hyperexpanded clones went down, and after one year T-cell counts and TCRbeta diversity were mostly credited to newly produced T cells. Apparently early alphabetaT-cell count recovery about two months after transplant reportedly relied on only several hundred rapidly expanded clones derived from non-depleted graft cells.

The specimen comprised PBMCs, mostly from graft donor cells, sampled 360 days after TCRalphabeta/CD19-depleted stem cell transplant. The chain was built from TRBV4-1 and TRBJ2-1, with TRBD2 identical over 7 junction bases. This sequence was found in a male patient between 10 and 17 years old who had a stem cell transplant for acute lymphoblastic leukemia, so the T cells may come from the graft donor. The sequenced DNA: TGCGCCAGCAGCCGCTTAGCGGGTTTCCTCAATGAGCAGTTCTTC. The resulting protein is CASSRLAGFLNEQFF.